This TCR beta chain was recovered during a study of OX40 agonist ivuxolimab in advanced cancers. Overall study results and limits: A proportion of nonresponders additionally exhibited low normalized T-cell clonal expansion. In the 0.1-3.0 mg/kg groups, partial responders showed among the lowest expansion.

This CDR3 contains 17 residues. The germline V gene encodes CDR1 LGHNA and CDR2 YSLEER. V lost 0 bases and J lost 5; bases outside the gene matches: 11. A word on this clone: Its antigen is unidentified.

Using immunoSEQ multiplex PCR, the repertoire was profiled, and TCRdb retains in-frame clones only, with some absent. The table has 50,000 to 60,000 clones, around nine tenths seen once. The genes are TRBV4-3 and TRBJ2-5, with 8 bases matching TRBD2. The sequence came from an adult with an advanced solid tumor such as melanoma, head and neck, liver or kidney cancer. The sequencing used CD4+ or CD8+ T cells sorted from blood, collected in a trial of the OX40 agonist ivuxolimab. Here the CDR3 reads CASSQDLSGGEVETQYF. CDR3 in DNA: TGCGCCAGCAGCCAAGATTTATCGGGAGGGGAGGTCGAGACCCAGTACTTC.